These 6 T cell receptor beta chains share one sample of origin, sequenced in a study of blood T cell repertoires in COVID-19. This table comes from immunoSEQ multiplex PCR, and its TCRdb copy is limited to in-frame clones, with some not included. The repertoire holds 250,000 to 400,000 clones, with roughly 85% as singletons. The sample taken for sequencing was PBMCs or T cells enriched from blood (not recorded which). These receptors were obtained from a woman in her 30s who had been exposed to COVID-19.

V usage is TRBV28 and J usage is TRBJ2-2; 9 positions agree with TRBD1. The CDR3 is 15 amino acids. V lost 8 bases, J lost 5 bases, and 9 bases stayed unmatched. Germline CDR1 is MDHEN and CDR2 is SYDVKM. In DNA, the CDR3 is TGTGCCAGCGGATCGGCCGGACAGGGGACCGGGGAGCTGTTTTTT. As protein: CASGSAGQGTGELFF.

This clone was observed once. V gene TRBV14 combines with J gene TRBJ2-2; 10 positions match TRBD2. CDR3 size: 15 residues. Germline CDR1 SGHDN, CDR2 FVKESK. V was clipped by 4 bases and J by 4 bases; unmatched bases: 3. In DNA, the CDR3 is TGTGCCAGCAGCCGGACTAGCGGAGCCACCGGGGAGCTGTTTTTT. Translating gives CASSRTSGATGELFF.

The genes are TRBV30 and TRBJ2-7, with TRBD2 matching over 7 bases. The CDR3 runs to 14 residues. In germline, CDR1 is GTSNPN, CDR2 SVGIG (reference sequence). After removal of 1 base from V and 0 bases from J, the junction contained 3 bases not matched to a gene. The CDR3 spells CAWSAGGSSYEQYF. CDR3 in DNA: TGTGCCTGGAGTGCCGGGGGGAGCTCCTACGAGCAGTACTTC.

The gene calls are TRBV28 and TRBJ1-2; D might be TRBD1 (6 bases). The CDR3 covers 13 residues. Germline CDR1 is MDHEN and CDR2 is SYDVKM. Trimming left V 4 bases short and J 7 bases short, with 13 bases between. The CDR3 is CASSWLRGGGYTF. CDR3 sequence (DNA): TGTGCCAGCAGTTGGCTTAGGGGGGGTGGCTACACCTTC.

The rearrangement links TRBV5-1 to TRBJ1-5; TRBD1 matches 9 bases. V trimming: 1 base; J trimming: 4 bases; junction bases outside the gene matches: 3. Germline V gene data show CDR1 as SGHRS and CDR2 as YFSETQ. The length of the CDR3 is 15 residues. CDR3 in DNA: TGCGCCAGCAGCTTGCGGACAGGGGATAATCAGCCCCAGCATTTT. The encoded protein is CASSLRTGDNQPQHF.

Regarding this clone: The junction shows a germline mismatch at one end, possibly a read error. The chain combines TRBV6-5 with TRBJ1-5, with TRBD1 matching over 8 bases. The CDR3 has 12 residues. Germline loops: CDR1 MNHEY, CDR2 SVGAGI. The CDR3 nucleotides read TGTGCCAGCAGGGGATCGACAGGGGAGAAGGCATTT. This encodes CASRGSTGEKAF.